Reported below is one T cell receptor (beta chain). Its specificity is not known. V shed 6 bases and J 1 base; nucleotides not matched to a gene: 11. The CDR3 extends over 16 amino acids. Germline V gene sequence: CDR1 KGHSH, CDR2 LQKENI. Sequencing targeted expressed TCRB transcripts, as all isolated RNA had been reverse transcribed. The study sequenced naive, central memory and regulatory T cell samples to an average of approximately 4 million reads. Assay: immunoSEQ multiplex PCR; the TCRdb copy retains only in-frame clones and omits some. This table has hundreds of thousands of clones, roughly an eighth appearing once. One heparinised draw, averaging roughly 0.12 L, was taken per donor. Sorting with CD45RO/CCR7/CD25/CD127/CD95/CD27 yielded naive, central memory, regulatory and stem-like memory CD4+ cells. These data come from a study of beta chain features in type 1 diabetes. Study-wide points: Patients' naive, central memory and regulatory TCRB repertoires appeared more alike than those of healthy donors.

The chain recombines TRBV18 with TRBJ1-1; 7 nucleotides align to TRBD1. Specimen: naive CD4+ T cells from blood. The receptor comes from a woman between 40 and 50 years old in good health. The CDR3 DNA reads TGTGCCAGCTCCGAGGCTAGGGGGCGAGGGAACACTGAAGCTTTCTTT. Residues: CASSEARGRGNTEAFF.